This T cell receptor beta chain was recorded in a study of blood T cell repertoires in COVID-19. Overall study: Samples taken during acute and convalescent COVID-19 were collected in the United States, Italy and Spain. T cells, B-cell-depleted T cells, or PBMCs supplied cDNA or gDNA.

This CDR3 region has 14 residues. V was cut by 2 bases and J by 4 bases, with 14 bases left in between. From germline, CDR1 is GTSNPN and CDR2 SVGIG (reference sequence). In the original analysis: Amplified reference gene primers provided the basis for estimating nucleated cell counts. Only in-frame clones appear in the TCRdb table, and some are missing; sequencing was by immunoSEQ multiplex PCR. V and J calls and clone size are copied from that table; D and trimming were computed from the DNA. The sample records about 190,000 clones, approximately 80% being singletons. Sequencing was done on a sample of peripheral blood. The clonotype comes from a human donor in a cohort sampled during active COVID-19. V gene TRBV30 combines with J gene TRBJ1-2; possibly TRBD1 for D (5 bases). The CDR3: CAWSPDGGSYGYTF. For the CDR3, the DNA is TGTGCCTGGAGTCCAGATGGGGGGTCCTATGGCTACACCTTC.